These T cell receptor beta chains were read from a single sample in a study of T cells in tuberculosis. The data were produced by immunoSEQ multiplex PCR, yet TCRdb's version contains in-frame clones alone and is incomplete. The sample gives fewer than 55,000 clones, about 96% of which show up once; less than 9.5% is in the top ten. Sequencing input: PBMCs. Receptors were obtained from a donor aged 10 to 29 with latent tuberculosis or without tuberculosis infection. CDR3s include the opening cysteine and the closing phenylalanine or tryptophan. The D gene is left open where the match is weak. Rows may omit the clone size; those that give it use once, few, many or a size class.

j_gene	abundance	d_gene	v_gene	CDR3nt	CDR3aa
TRBJ1-3	-	-	TRBV4-2	TGTGCCAGCAGCCAAGCCAGACAGGAAAGCACCATATATTTT	CASSQARQESTIYF
TRBJ2-5	once	TRBD1	TRBV10-3	TGTGCCATCAGACCCGGGACAGCAGAGACCCAGTACTTC	CAIRPGTAETQYF
TRBJ2-7	-	TRBD1	TRBV6-1	TGTGCCAGCAGTGAAAGGGCGGGACAGGCGACCTACGAGCAGTACTTC	CASSERAGQATYEQYF
TRBJ2-2	-	-	TRBV14	TGTGCCAGCAGCCAAGATTGGGTAGCAGGGAGGTCCGGGGAGCTGTTTTTT	CASSQDWVAGRSGELFF
TRBJ1-1	-	-	TRBV7-2	TGTGCCAGCAGCTTAAGGAGGCCAGGTGGGGTCCGGGGAACTGAAGCTTTCTTT	CASSLRRPGGVRGTEAFF
TRBJ1-1	few	TRBD1	TRBV2	TGTGCCAGCACGCCAGGACAGGGGCGGAAGGACACTGAAGCTTTCTTT	CASTPGQGRKDTEAFF
TRBJ1-4	-	-	TRBV29-1	TGCAGCGTTGCGACGGAGAGATGGGAAAAACTGTTTTTT	CSVATERWEKLFF
TRBJ1-2	-	-	TRBV2	TGTGCCAGCTACCTAAACTATGGCTACACCTTC	CASYLNYGYTF
TRBJ2-3	once	TRBD2	TRBV25-1	TGTGCCAGCAGTGGAAAATGGACTAGCGGGAGACAAGATACGCAGTATTTT	CASSGKWTSGRQDTQYF
TRBJ1-5	-	-	TRBV5-6	TGTGCCAGCAGCTACTCTACCAGGGCTAGCAATCAGCCCCAGCATTTT	CASSYSTRASNQPQHF
TRBJ1-1	-	-	TRBV5-1	TGCGCCAGCAGCTTGGCGGGGTATCGGTACACTGAAGCTTTCTTT	CASSLAGYRYTEAFF
TRBJ2-1	-	TRBD2	TRBV12-5	TGTGCTAGTGGTTCCCCTAGCGGGTGGGATGAGCAGTTCTTC	CASGSPSGWDEQFF
TRBJ2-7	-	TRBD1	TRBV6-5	TGTGCCAGCAGTTACTCGATGGCCGACAGGGCCTACGAGCAGTACTTC	CASSYSMADRAYEQYF
TRBJ1-2	-	TRBD1	TRBV5-4	TGTGCCAGCAGCCTTCAAGCCGGGACAGGGGTTAACTATGGCTACACCTTC	CASSLQAGTGVNYGYTF
TRBJ2-1	-	TRBD2	TRBV10-3	TGTGCCATCAGTTTTACTAGCGGGGGGGCCAATGAGCAGTTCTTC	CAISFTSGGANEQFF
TRBJ2-1	-	TRBD2	TRBV5-1	TGCGCCAGCAGCTTTGAAGCTAGCGGGGGTCGGGGCGATGAGCAGTTCTTC	CASSFEASGGRGDEQFF
TRBJ2-1	-	TRBD1	TRBV9	TGTGCCAGCAGGCCCGGGACAGGGGTCTACAATGAGCAGTTCTTC	CASRPGTGVYNEQFF
TRBJ1-1	few	-	TRBV7-9	TGTGCCAGCAGCCCGTCCTCCCCACTGGGCTTCTTT	CASSPSSPLGFF
TRBJ1-1	once	-	TRBV2	TGTGCCAGCAATGAGCCTCGGTGGAACACTGAAGCTTTCTTT	CASNEPRWNTEAFF
TRBJ2-5	-	TRBD2	TRBV9	TGTGCCAGCAGCGTTAGGAGTCTAGCGGGAGAGTTGGCCCAAGAGACCCAGTACTTC	CASSVRSLAGELAQETQYF